Listed below are T cell receptor beta chains from one sample, sequenced in a study of T cell repertoires in cytomegalovirus infection. TCRdb called the reads again in MiXCR, with one record for every CDR3 protein. The sample comprises hundreds of thousands of distinct CDR3 sequences, around 29% of which are singletons, and over 12% rests with the top ten. Their recognized antigens are unknown. Sequencing was performed on cultured CD8+ T cells from PBMCs, taken from culture after CMV antigen stimulation. The origin of the receptors is a human donor in good health (CMV status not recorded). Some clones in this sample may be carry-over from other donors' samples. Each CDR3 is given with its conserved first and last residue.

j_call v_call cdr3_aa
TRBJ1-2 TRBV11-2 CASSLGGTTNYGYTF
TRBJ2-7 TRBV7-6 CASSLGVGYYEQYF
TRBJ1-2 TRBV7-6 CVSSPTRGTGRVNYGYTF
TRBJ2-2 TRBV12-3/TRBV12-4 CASRNRLLANTGELFF
TRBJ1-1 TRBV4-3 CASSPGGQVTEAFF
TRBJ2-1 TRBV7-6 CASTGLERTYNEQFF
TRBJ2-2 TRBV7-2 CASSPTSGGAGELFF
TRBJ2-2 TRBV7-9 CASTPDGRPIYTGELFF
TRBJ1-2 TRBV7-8 CASSPLDLGAGGYTF
TRBJ2-1 TRBV7-8 CASSYLISGDEQFF
TRBJ1-1 TRBV4-1 CASSHDTRGTEAFF
TRBJ1-1 TRBV7-2 CASSFWTGSIAEAFF
TRBJ2-3 TRBV2 CAILTPLETDTQYF
TRBJ2-2 TRBV6-2/TRBV6-3 CASSYSYANTGELFF
TRBJ2-5 TRBV7-2 CASSLAGSEGETQYF
TRBJ2-1 TRBV4-3 CASSQDPSGASSYNEQFF
TRBJ2-3 TRBV12-3/TRBV12-4 CASSVFLGLESQYF
TRBJ1-1 TRBV6-6 CASSYSQRTGGNTEAFF
TRBJ2-1 TRBV7-9 CASSTQGVRFVDEQFF
TRBJ2-3 TRBV29-1 CSGRVRGDTQYF
TRBJ2-1 TRBV19 CASSSETGRNEQFF
TRBJ2-7 TRBV12-3/TRBV12-4 CASSLADSSEQYF
TRBJ2-5 TRBV24-1 CATSDDRDRGQETQYF
TRBJ1-2 TRBV12-3/TRBV12-4 CASDRAGFYTF
TRBJ2-5 TRBV28 CASSPPGQGQTQYF
TRBJ1-2 TRBV4-3 CASSQAGTNYGYTF
TRBJ2-1 TRBV14 CASSLDVGGPYNEQFF
TRBJ1-6 TRBV9 CASSEGSYNSPLHF
TRBJ2-7 TRBV6-5 CASSYTQGFYEQYF
TRBJ2-5 TRBV6-1 CASSEAYKRGVTQETQYF
TRBJ2-1 TRBV12-3/TRBV12-4 CASSSAPYGHQFF
TRBJ1-6 TRBV2 CATQVENSPLHF
TRBJ1-5 TRBV4-2 CASSQENGQGTWQPQHF
TRBJ1-4 TRBV12-3/TRBV12-4 CASSFKGQGATNEKLFF
TRBJ1-1 TRBV6-5 CASSYGSTSNTEAFF
TRBJ2-1 TRBV7-6 CASRTGGLYNEQFF
TRBJ1-1 TRBV7-4 CASSLAAGTNTEAFF
TRBJ2-7 TRBV19 CASSIRDDSYEQYF
TRBJ2-1 TRBV7-9 CASSLWGGGASYNEQFF
TRBJ2-1 TRBV12-3/TRBV12-4 CASTQRGLYGVFF
TRBJ1-2 TRBV7-2 CASSPGGPNYGYTF
TRBJ1-2 TRBV6-8 CASSYGELYTF
TRBJ2-3 TRBV2 CASGRLAGGTDTQYF
TRBJ1-1 TRBV7-8 CASSRVGGPNTEAFF
TRBJ2-3 TRBV7-3 CASSRPRRDRVGVGTDTQYF
TRBJ2-3 TRBV5-1 CASSFRDSWSGTDTQYF
TRBJ1-1 TRBV10-2 CASSESGYEAFF
TRBJ2-5 TRBV7-4 CASSGDRWAVAQYF
TRBJ2-7 TRBV7-9 CASSPLKVGYEQYF
TRBJ2-7 TRBV19 CASSSGTVPYEQYF
TRBJ2-7 TRBV4-1 CASSQEAGVPYEQYF
TRBJ2-1 TRBV7-9 CVSSLGARSYNEQFF